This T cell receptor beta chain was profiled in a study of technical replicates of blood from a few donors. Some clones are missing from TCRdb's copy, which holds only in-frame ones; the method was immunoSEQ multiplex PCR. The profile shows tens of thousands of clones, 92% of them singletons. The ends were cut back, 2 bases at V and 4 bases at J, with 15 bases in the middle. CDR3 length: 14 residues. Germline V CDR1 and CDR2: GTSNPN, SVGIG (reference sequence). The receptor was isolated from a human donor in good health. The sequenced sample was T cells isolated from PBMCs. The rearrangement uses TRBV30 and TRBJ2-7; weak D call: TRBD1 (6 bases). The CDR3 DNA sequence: TGTGCCTGGAGTCTCGCCGTCAGGGGTTACGAGCAGTACTTC. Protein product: CAWSLAVRGYEQYF.